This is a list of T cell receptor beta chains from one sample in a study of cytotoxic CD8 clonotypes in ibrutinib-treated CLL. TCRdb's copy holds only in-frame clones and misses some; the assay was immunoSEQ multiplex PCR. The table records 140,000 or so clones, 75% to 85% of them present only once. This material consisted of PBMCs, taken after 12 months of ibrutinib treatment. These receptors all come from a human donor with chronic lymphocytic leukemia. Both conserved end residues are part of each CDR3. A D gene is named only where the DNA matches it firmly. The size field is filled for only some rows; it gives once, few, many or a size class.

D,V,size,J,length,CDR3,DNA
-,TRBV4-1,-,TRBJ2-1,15,CASSQVSLGGNEQFF,TGCGCCAGCAGCCAAGTATCCCTAGGGGGCAATGAGCAGTTCTTC
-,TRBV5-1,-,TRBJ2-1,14,CASSKIGTPNEQFF,TGCGCCAGCAGCAAAATAGGGACCCCCAATGAGCAGTTCTTC
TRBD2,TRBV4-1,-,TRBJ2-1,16,CASSQVWTSGNNEQFF,TGCGCCAGCAGCCAAGTCTGGACTAGCGGGAACAATGAGCAGTTCTTC
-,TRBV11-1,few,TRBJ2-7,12,CASSFHGFEQYF,TGTGCCAGCAGCTTTCACGGGTTCGAGCAGTACTTC
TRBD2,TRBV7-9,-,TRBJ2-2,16,CASSPTSGSLAGELFF,TGTGCCAGCAGCCCCACTAGCGGGAGTTTGGCCGGGGAGCTGTTTTTT
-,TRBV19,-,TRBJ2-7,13,CASSSGTAAEQYF,TGTGCCAGTAGTTCGGGTACGGCAGCCGAGCAGTACTTC
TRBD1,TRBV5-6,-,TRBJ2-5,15,CASSTRTGGLETQYF,TGTGCCAGCAGCACCCGGACAGGGGGCTTAGAGACCCAGTACTTC
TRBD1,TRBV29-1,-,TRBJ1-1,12,CRADRGHTEAFF,TGCAGAGCTGACAGGGGGCATACTGAAGCTTTCTTT
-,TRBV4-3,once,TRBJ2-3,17,CASSQSWRSGSTDTQYF,TGCGCCAGCAGCCAGTCATGGCGGAGTGGGAGCACAGATACGCAGTATTTT
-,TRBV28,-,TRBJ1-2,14,CASRTSGGPYGYTF,TGTGCCAGCAGGACCTCCGGGGGTCCTTATGGCTACACCTTC
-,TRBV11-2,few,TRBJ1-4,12,CASSLDNEKLFF,TGTGCCAGCAGCTTGGATAATGAAAAACTGTTTTTT
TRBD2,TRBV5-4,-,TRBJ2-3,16,CASSLTPGLNTDTQYF,TGTGCCAGCAGCTTAACACCGGGACTAAACACAGATACGCAGTATTTT
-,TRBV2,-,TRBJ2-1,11,CASSENNEQFF,TGTGCCAGCAGTGAAAACAATGAGCAGTTCTTC
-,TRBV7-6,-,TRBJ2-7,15,CASSLQGGWAYEQYF,TGTGCCAGCAGCTTACAGGGAGGTTGGGCCTACGAGCAGTACTTC
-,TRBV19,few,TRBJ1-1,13,CASSIRTSTEAFF,TGTGCCAGTAGTATTCGCACAAGCACTGAAGCTTTCTTT
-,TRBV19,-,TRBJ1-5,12,CASSILNQPQHF,TGTGCCAGTAGTATCCTGAATCAGCCCCAGCATTTT
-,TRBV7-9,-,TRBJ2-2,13,CASSVLNTGELFF,TGTGCCAGCAGCGTCCTGAACACCGGGGAGCTGTTTTTT
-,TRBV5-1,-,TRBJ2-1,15,CASSLVMGTYNEQFF,TGCGCCAGCAGCTTGGTGATGGGGACCTACAATGAGCAGTTCTTC
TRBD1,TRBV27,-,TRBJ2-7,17,CASRRTGGAQFFYEQYF,TGTGCCAGCAGAAGAACAGGGGGCGCCCAGTTTTTTTACGAGCAGTACTTC
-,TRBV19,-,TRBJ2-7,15,CASSSLYRDSSEQYF,TGTGCCAGTAGTTCCCTCTACAGGGACTCGTCCGAGCAGTACTTC
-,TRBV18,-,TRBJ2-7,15,CASSPLTSGGREQYF,TGTGCCAGCTCACCACTCACCTCTGGTGGGCGGGAGCAGTACTTC
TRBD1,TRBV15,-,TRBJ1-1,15,CATSRWTGTNTEAFF,TGTGCCACCAGCAGATGGACAGGAACAAACACTGAAGCTTTCTTT